This T cell receptor (beta chain) was retrieved from a study of OX40 agonist ivuxolimab in advanced cancers. Study-wide results and limits: Normalized T-cell clonal expansion was also low in some nonresponders.

The CDR3 is 14 residues long. Trimming cost V 1 base and J 5 bases; bases outside gene matches: 1. The germline gives CDR1 SGHNT, CDR2 YYREEE (reference sequence). In the case of this clone: Its antigen is still unknown.

Sequencing was performed with immunoSEQ multiplex PCR; in TCRdb, only in-frame clones are kept and a portion is missing. The sample gives 39,000 or so clones, about 86% of which show up once; roughly 33% is in the top ten. Sampling times: baseline, cycle 4 day 1, cycle 7 day 1. The sequencing used CD4+ or CD8+ T cells sorted from blood, collected in a trial of the OX40 agonist ivuxolimab. V is TRBV5-4 and J is TRBJ2-2; 8 nucleotides line up with TRBD2. This sequence originates from an adult with an advanced solid tumor such as melanoma, head and neck, liver or kidney cancer. The CDR3 loop is CASSLRGGTGELFF. DNA of the CDR3: TGTGCCAGCAGCTTGCGGGGGGGAACCGGGGAGCTGTTTTTT.